The T cell receptor (beta chain) described here comes from a study of tumor-infiltrating lymphocytes in localized non-small cell lung cancer. Background on the study: The cohort mixed smokers and never-smokers, several histologies, and some post-neoadjuvant-chemotherapy samples. Resected tumor was paired with non-adjacent uninvolved lung from the same patient. Findings and caveats of the study: Each assay used a separate piece of the same tissue.

With respect to this clone: The target antigen is unknown.

The repertoire was sequenced with immunoSEQ multiplex PCR; TCRdb's copy has only in-frame clones and lacks some. The sample comprises about 12,000 clones, roughly 80% of which are singletons, and 12% rests with the top ten. The CDR3 runs to 16 residues. CDR1 is SGHTA and CDR2 is FQGNSA in the germline V gene. Trimming cost V 5 bases and J 0 bases, with 14 bases left between them. The chain uses TRBV7-2 and TRBJ1-3; unclear D gene. Material for sequencing was uninvolved lung tissue not adjacent to the tumor. This sequence originates from a human donor with non-small cell lung cancer. The CDR3 is CASSPTRAASGNTIYF. DNA for the CDR3: TGTGCCAGCAGCCCAACTCGGGCTGCCTCTGGAAACACCATATATTTT. The variable domain in full, completed from reference TRBV7-2 and TRBJ1-3, reads GAGVSQSPSNKVTEKGKDVELRCDPISGHTALYWYRQSLGQGLEFLIYFQGNSAPDKSGLPSDRFSAERTGGSVSTLTIQRTQQEDSAVYLCASSPTRAASGNTIYFGEGSWLTVV.